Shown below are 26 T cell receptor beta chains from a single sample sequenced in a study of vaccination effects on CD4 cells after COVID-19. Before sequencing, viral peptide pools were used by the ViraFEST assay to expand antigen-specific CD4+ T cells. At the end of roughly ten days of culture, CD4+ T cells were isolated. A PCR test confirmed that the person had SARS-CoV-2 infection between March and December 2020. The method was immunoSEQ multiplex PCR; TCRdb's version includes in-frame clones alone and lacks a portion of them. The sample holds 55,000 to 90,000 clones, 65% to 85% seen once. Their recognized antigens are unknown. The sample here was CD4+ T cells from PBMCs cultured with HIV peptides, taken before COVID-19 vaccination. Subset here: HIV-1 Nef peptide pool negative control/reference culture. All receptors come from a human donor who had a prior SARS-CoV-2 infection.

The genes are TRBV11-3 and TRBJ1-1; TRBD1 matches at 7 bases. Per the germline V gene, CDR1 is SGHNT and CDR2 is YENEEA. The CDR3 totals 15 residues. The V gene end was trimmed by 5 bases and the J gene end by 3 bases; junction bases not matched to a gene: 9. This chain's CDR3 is CASSSPQGRDTEAFF. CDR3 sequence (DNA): TGTGCCAGCAGCAGCCCACAGGGGAGGGACACTGAAGCTTTCTTT.

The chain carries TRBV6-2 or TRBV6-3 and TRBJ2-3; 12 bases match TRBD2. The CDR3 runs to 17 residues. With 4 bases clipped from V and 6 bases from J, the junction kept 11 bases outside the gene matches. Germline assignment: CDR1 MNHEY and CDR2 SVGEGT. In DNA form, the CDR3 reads TGTGCCAGCAGTTCTCTAGCGGGAGGGGCCCCCTGGGATACGCAGTATTTT. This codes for CASSSLAGGAPWDTQYF.

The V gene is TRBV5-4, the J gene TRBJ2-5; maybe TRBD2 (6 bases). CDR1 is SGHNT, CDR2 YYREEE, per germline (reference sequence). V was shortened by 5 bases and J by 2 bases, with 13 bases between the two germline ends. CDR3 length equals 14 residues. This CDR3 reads CASSWTTTQETQYF. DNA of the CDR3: TGTGCCAGCAGTTGGACTACTACACAAGAGACCCAGTACTTC.

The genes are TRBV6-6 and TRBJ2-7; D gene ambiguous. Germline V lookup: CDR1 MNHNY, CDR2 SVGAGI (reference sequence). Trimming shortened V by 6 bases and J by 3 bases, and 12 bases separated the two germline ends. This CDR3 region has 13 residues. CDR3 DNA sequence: TGTGCCAGCAGCAGAGGTCAGAACTACGAGCAGTACTTC. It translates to CASSRGQNYEQYF.

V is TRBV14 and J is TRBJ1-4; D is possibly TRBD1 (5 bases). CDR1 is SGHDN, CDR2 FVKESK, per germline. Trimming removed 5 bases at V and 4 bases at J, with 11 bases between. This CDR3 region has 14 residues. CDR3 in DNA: TGTGCCAGCAGCAGGTTCGGGGGTAATGAAAAACTGTTTTTT. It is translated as CASSRFGGNEKLFF.

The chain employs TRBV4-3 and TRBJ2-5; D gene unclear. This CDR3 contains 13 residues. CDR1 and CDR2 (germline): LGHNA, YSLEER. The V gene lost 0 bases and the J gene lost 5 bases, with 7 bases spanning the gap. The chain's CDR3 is CASSQERVETQYF. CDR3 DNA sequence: TGCGCCAGCAGCCAAGAACGGGTGGAGACCCAGTACTTC.

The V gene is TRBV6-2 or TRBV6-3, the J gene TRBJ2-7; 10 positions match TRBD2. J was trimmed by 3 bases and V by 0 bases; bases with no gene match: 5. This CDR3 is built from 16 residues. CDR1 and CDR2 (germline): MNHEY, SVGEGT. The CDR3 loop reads CASSYSTASGSYEQYF. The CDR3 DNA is TGTGCCAGCAGTTACTCGACGGCTAGCGGGAGCTACGAGCAGTACTTC.

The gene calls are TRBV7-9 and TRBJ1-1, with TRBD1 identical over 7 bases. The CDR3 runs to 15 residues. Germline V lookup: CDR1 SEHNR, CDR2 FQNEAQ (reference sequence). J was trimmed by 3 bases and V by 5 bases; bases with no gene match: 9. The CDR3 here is CASSPWTGGDTEAFF. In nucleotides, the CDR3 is TGTGCCAGCAGCCCATGGACAGGTGGGGACACTGAAGCTTTCTTT.

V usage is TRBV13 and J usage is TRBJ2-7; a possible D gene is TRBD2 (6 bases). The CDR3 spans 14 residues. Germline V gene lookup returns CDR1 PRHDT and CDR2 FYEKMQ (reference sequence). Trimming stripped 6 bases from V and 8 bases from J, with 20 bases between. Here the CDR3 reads CASRQAGTGVKQYF. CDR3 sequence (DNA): TGTGCCAGCAGACAAGCCGGGACTGGGGTGAAGCAGTACTTC.

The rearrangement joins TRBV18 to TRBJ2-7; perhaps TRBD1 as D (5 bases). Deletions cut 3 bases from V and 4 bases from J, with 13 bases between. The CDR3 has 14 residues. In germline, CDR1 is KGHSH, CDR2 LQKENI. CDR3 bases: TGTGCCAGCTCACCTGGTCAGGGAAATTACGAGCAGTACTTC. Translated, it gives CASSPGQGNYEQYF.

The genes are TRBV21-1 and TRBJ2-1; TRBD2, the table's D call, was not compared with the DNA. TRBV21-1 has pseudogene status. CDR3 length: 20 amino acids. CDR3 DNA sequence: TGTGCCAGCAGCAAAGGGGGCCTTAGCGGGAGAAGGACCTCCTACAATGAGCAGTTCTTC. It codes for CASSKGGLSGRRTSYNEQFF.

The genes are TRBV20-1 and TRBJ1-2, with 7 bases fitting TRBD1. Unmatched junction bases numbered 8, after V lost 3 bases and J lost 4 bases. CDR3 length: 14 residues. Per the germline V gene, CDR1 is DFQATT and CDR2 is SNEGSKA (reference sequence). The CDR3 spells CSASRGGGGYGYTF. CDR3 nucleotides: TGCAGTGCTAGTCGTGGAGGGGGCGGCTATGGCTACACCTTC.

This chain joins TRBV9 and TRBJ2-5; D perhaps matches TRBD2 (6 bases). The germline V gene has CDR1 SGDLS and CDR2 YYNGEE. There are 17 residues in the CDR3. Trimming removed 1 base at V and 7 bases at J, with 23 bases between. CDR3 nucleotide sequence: TGTGCCAGCAGCGTATTTTCTAGCGCCATACCCCGGGGGACCCAGTACTTC. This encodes CASSVFSSAIPRGTQYF.

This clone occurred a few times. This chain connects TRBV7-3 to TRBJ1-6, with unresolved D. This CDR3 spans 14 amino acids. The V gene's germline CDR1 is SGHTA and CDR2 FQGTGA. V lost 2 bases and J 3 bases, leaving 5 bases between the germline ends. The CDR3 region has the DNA TGTGCCAGCAGCTTACTGAACTATAATTCACCCCTCCACTTT. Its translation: CASSLLNYNSPLHF.

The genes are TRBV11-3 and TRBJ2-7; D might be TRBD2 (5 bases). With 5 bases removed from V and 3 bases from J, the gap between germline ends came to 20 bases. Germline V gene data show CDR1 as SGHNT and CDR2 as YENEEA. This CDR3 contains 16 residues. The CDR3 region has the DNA TGTGCCAGCAGCCAGAGGGTGGGTACAATATACTACGAGCAGTACTTC. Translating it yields CASSQRVGTIYYEQYF.

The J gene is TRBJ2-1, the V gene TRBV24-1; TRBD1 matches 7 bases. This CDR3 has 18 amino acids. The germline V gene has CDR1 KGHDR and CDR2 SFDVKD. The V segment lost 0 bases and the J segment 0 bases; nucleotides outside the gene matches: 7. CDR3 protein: CATSDLGGQPSSYNEQFF. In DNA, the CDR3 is TGTGCCACCAGTGATTTGGGGGGACAGCCGAGCTCCTACAATGAGCAGTTCTTC.

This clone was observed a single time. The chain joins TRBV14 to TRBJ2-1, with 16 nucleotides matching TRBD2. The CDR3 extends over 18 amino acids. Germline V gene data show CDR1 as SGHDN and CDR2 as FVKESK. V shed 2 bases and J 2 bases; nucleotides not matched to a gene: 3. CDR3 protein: CASSQTGTSGRAYNEQFF. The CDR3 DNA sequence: TGTGCCAGCAGCCAAACCGGGACTAGCGGGAGGGCCTACAATGAGCAGTTCTTC.

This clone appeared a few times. The DNA of the CDR3 is TGTGCCAGCAGCTTCGGACAGGGGGGAAATGGCTACACCTTC. Amino acid sequence: CASSFGQGGNGYTF. This chain links TRBV7-9 with TRBJ1-2; 10 positions match TRBD1. Germline loops: CDR1 SEHNR, CDR2 FQNEAQ (reference sequence). V trimming: 3 bases; J trimming: 6 bases; junction bases outside the gene matches: 4. The CDR3 is 14 amino acids.

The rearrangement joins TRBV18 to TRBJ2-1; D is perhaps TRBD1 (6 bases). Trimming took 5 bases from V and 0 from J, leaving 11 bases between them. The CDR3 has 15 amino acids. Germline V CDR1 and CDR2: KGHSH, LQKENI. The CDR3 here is CASSSTGSSYNEQFF. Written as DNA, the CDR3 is TGTGCCAGCTCATCGACAGGTAGCTCCTACAATGAGCAGTTCTTC.

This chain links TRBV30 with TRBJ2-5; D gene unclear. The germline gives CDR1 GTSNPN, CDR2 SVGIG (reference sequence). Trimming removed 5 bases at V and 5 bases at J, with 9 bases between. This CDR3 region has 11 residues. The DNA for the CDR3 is TGTGCCTGGGCCGGTGGGGAGACCCAGTACTTC. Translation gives CAWAGGETQYF.

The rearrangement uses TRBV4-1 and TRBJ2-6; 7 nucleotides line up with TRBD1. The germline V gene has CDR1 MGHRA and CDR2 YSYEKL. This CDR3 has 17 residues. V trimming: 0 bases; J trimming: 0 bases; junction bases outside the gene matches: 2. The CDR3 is CASSQEYRGSGANVLTF. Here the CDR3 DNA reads TGCGCCAGCAGCCAAGAGTACAGGGGCTCTGGGGCCAACGTCCTGACTTTC.

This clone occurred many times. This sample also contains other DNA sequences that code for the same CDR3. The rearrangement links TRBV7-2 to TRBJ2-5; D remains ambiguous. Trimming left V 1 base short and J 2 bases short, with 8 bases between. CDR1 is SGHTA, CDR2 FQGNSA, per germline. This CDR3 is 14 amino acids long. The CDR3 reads CASSLVAAQETQYF. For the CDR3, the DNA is TGTGCCAGCAGCTTAGTAGCAGCTCAAGAGACCCAGTACTTC.

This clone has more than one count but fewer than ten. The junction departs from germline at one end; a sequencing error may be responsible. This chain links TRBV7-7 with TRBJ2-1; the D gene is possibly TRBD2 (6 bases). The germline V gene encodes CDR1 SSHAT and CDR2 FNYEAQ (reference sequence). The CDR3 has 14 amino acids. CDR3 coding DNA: TGTGCTAGCAGCGAAGCCCCGGGGAGGAATGAGCAGTTCTTC. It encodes CASSEAPGRNEQFF.

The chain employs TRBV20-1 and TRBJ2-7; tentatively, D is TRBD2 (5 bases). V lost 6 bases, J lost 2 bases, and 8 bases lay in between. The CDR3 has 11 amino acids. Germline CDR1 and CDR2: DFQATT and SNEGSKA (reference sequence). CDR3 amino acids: CSASGAYEQYF. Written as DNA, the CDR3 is TGCAGTGCCAGCGGAGCCTACGAGCAGTACTTC.

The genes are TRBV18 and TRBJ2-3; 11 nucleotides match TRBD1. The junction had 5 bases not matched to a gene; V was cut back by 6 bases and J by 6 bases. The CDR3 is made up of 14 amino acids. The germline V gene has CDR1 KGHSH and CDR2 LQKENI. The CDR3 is CASSAGTGGDTQYF. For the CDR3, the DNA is TGTGCCAGCTCGGCCGGGACAGGGGGGGATACGCAGTATTTT.

In DNA form, the CDR3 reads TGTGCCAGCACGGGCTTCCTGGATACGCAGTATTTT. It specifies CASTGFLDTQYF. The chain joins TRBV7-2 to TRBJ2-3; D ambiguous. The germline V and J ends were trimmed by 7 bases and 6 bases, with 11 bases remaining between them. CDR3 length: 12 amino acids. The germline CDR1 and CDR2 sequences are SGHTA and FQGNSA.